This TCR beta chain was retrieved from a study of T cell changes during pregnancy in multiple sclerosis. This CDR3 spans 15 amino acids. V was trimmed by 0 bases and J by 7 bases, leaving 13 bases between them. Per germline, CDR1 MNHNS and CDR2 SASEGT. Method: immunoSEQ multiplex PCR; TCRdb's copy keeps in-frame clones and lacks some. The sample has fewer than 65,000 clones, roughly 94% seen once. This receptor was identified in a female donor with multiple sclerosis, enrolled in a pregnancy study. This sample comprised CD4+ T cells from peripheral blood mononuclear cells, obtained in the third trimester of pregnancy. V usage is TRBV6-1 and J usage is TRBJ2-1; unclear D gene. The CDR3 spells CASSEARFSPNEQFF. The CDR3 nucleotides read TGTGCCAGCAGTGAAGCGCGCTTTTCCCCGAATGAGCAGTTCTTC.